This TCR beta chain was sequenced during a study of cytomegalovirus exposure and HLA in healthy donors (dated by TCRdb to about 2017). For the study in its entirety: An earlier analysis of roughly 570 of the donors reported over 250 Gb of sequence data and 95 million to 130 million unique TCR beta sequences obtained from around 180 million T cells. Along with the roughly 670-subject first cohort, a separate validation cohort of over a hundred different subjects was used. Among the approximately 430 genotyped donors, under 90% belonged to the genetic ancestry cluster associated with self-reported Caucasian donors. A later analysis re-analyzed previously published TCR beta repertoires from 666 donors and added high-resolution HLA genotyping to study TCR occurrence patterns. Donor age, sex, ethnicity and CMV serostatus were collected together with the repertoire data. To decide whether each TCR beta V gene segment behaved as functional or pseudogenic, an earlier analysis of over 500 of the donors relied on high-throughput TCR beta sequencing. Every repertoire in the discovery cohort had been generated on one and the same sequencing platform. To predict cytomegalovirus infection status, the study combined high-throughput TCR immunosequencing, statistical association of individual TCRs with disease status, and machine learning. The study aimed to test whether cataloging public T cell receptors could reveal signatures of past pathogen exposure. Genome-wide SNP genotypes for about 60% of the 666 donors were used in a later genetic analysis, which treated that subset as a discovery cohort. Class I and class II HLA loci were covered by the typing at four-digit resolution. On average, roughly 240,000 unique TCR beta nucleotide sequences were sequenced per donor among 350 to 400 genotyped donors of the cohort, with about 17% of those sequences being non-productive. Roughly 300 gigabases of sequencing data and around 80 million unique TCR sequences made up an early release that covered about 640 HLA-typed donors. Using immunosequencing, the study profiled T cell repertoires from fewer than 700 subjects and related those repertoires to cytomegalovirus serostatus. Rather than using new phenotypic data, the later analysis identified candidate immune exposures from TCR beta sequences and from how often those sequences occurred across donors. The number of donors typed differed by locus, with about 629-640 for A, B, C, DRB1 and DQB1, more than 500 for DQA1, nearly 610 for DPA1, and some 440 for DPB1. About five DR-DQ haplotypes were treated as single units for association and clustering because of strong linkage in the cohort. Here is what the overall study found, with its caveats: A few of the identified cytomegalovirus-associated TCR beta chains were confirmed in vitro to be specific for cytomegalovirus antigens. A later analysis found that HLA-associated TCR beta chains were more clonally expanded and had lower generation probabilities than equally common non-associated chains. Immune exposure information for the cohort was limited to CMV serostatus. This cohort had only TCR beta chains sequenced, and the lack of alpha or paired-chain data limited which features could be detected. Because HLA typing was missing for some donors at each locus, association tests included only the typed subset. In a later analysis, several top co-occurrence clusters were reported to appear linked to parvovirus B19, influenza, CMV and Epstein-Barr virus. A total of about 150 TCR beta chains were listed by the study as associated with cytomegalovirus. It was suggested by the authors that the approach could potentially be generalized to other disease states and immunological phenotypes. At a false discovery rate of 0.05, a later analysis linked some 17,000 TCR beta sequences to specific HLA alleles. Compared with the roughly 700-donor mean, donors in an Asian-associated ancestry cluster had fewer N-insertions in productive TCRs, according to a later genetic analysis. Some IMGT-functional V segments, including TRBV6-2 and TRBV6-3, could not be distinguished by the 87-base-pair reads and were therefore excluded. A cluster of highly shared sequence variants was judged likely to be a technical artifact of the sequencing pipeline. Cytomegalovirus status was reported to be diagnosed by the classifier with high specificity and sensitivity in both the original and validation cohorts. A later analysis found that most CMV-associated TCR beta chains appeared HLA-restricted, with HLA associations seemingly driven largely by CMV exposure. Roughly uniform sequencing depth across donors was assumed in presence/absence analyses, although this assumption may not hold. The earlier analysis of approximately 560 of the donors excluded some 15 rarely observed V segments, including chromosome 9 orphons, because counts were too low. When HLA alleles, especially DR and DQ, strongly co-occurred, attributing TCR associations to individual alleles was difficult. According to a later analysis, TCR association rates differed among HLA loci, with DRB1 alleles showing the most associated TCRs and HLA-C alleles showing the fewest. Linkage disequilibrium might explain the correlated functional status among segregating V segments, but an unknown experimental factor could not be excluded. In an earlier analysis of fewer than 750 of the donors, most TCR beta V segments were observed in productive rearrangements about 90% or about 30% of the time, broadly matching IMGT annotations. A further reported finding was that TCR beta sequences accurately predicted the HLA-A and HLA-B alleles for most subjects in the first cohort. In a later genetic analysis, a missense DCLRE1C variant was associated with V-gene and J-gene trimming of TCR beta chains, and the association was replicated in an independent cohort. Most TCR sequences were seen in very few donors, while some public TCRs were found in many individuals.

The CDR3, from cysteine to phenylalanine, totals 14 residues. Only CDR3 DNA is held: 42 bases, read in frame from base 1. CDR1 and CDR2 are drawn from the germline V gene: SNHLY, FYNNEI. V lost 4 bases and J lost 0 bases; the stretch between them is 9 bases long. The cohort was made up of under 800 healthy bone marrow donors. At the time of sampling, all cohort members were nominally healthy, though unrecorded immune exposures were likely present. The donor was CMV seronegative and belonged to the group of 352 seronegative cohort members. Every donor gave a peripheral blood sample, and the peripheral blood mononuclear cells from that sample were used for TCR beta sequencing. The Qiagen DNeasy Blood Extraction Kit was used to extract genomic DNA from the blood cell samples. Libraries were built with the immunoSEQ multiplex PCR assay. The multiplex PCR relied on a mix of 60 forward primers for TCR Vbeta segments and 13 reverse primers for TCR Jbeta segments. Amplification of the CDR3 region of rearranged TCR beta genes was performed with a multiplex PCR assay on genomic DNA. Amplified TCR beta libraries were sequenced as 87-base-pair reads on the Illumina HiSeq System. In the authors' own workflow: A later analysis tallied 75 million to 95 million unique TCR beta chains across the 650 to 750 repertoires, and approximately 12 million of those chains were shared by two or more donors. To remove PCR and sequencing errors, raw reads were error-corrected and collapsed into unique sequences using a nearest-neighbor algorithm that merged closely related sequences. V, D and J gene segments were assigned by aligning CDR3 sequences to IMGT reference sequences. For a sequence to be retained, a match of at least six nucleotides was required to both a V gene segment and a J gene segment. Rearrangements were called productive when the CDR3 lacked stop codons and stayed in frame with V and J; all others were non-productive. CDR3 was defined by IMGT convention, running from the second conserved V-encoded cysteine to the conserved J-encoded phenylalanine. Sequences without an unambiguous match to a single V gene segment were excluded from the earlier analysis of almost 600 of the donors. An earlier analysis of several hundred of the donors called V segments functional above 56.7% productive rearrangements and segregating when the between-donor standard deviation exceeded 5%. A statistical classification framework was developed to diagnose cytomegalovirus status using the catalog of TCR beta chain sequences. V and J gene assignment, in a later analysis, came from comparing TCR nucleotide sequences with IMGT/GENE-DB human TR gene sequences. In a later analysis, CDR3 sequences and most-parsimonious VDJ recombination scenarios were assigned using the TCRdist pipeline. In a later analysis, each TCR beta chain was defined by its CDR3 amino acid sequence together with its V-gene family, and reads without a unique V-gene family were excluded. In a later analysis, around 600 highly shared, low-generation-probability nucleotide sequences were removed to address suspected cross-contamination and a sequencing artifact. For each public chain, a later analysis derived a clonal expansion index from normalized ranks of inferred template counts within each repertoire. In a later analysis, generation probabilities were computed with a VDJ recombination model fitted to out-of-frame rearrangements, and the resulting probabilities were checked against IGoR. A later analysis scored TCR-TCR, TCR-HLA and TCR-CMV co-occurrence with hypergeometric tests, applying a repertoire-size bias correction to TCR pairs. A later analysis estimated false discovery rates by permuting HLA or CMV assignments 20 times. In a later analysis, co-occurring TCRs were grouped using DBSCAN, and TCRdist sequence similarity was added for clustering within HLA-allele-positive subsets. Repertoires with fewer than 30,000 or more than 120,000 public chains were left out of co-occurrence clustering, as were four to six repertoires with anomalous nucleotide sharing. TCRdb stores this immuneACCESS table with in-frame sequences only. Part of the clones is absent; in the studies checked, under half of the shortfall reflects unresolved V genes, and no reason is known for the rest. V, J and clone size were drawn from that table, and D and trimming were deduced from the DNA. The sample table holds approximately 100,000 clones, of which 50% to 80% were seen once. The ten top clones hold more than 2.5% of the sample.

The sample holds a few counts of this clone. The antigen it recognizes is unknown. Base quality data are lacking; no much larger clone is found one base away. The sequenced sample was PBMCs. The sequence came from a man in his fifties or sixties in good health and CMV-seronegative. The sequence links TRBV2 to TRBJ1-1, with the D gene not clear enough to name. The CDR3 region reads CASSATGMNTEAFF. The nucleotide sequence is given as TGTGCCAGCAGTGCGACGGGGATGAACACTGAAGCTTTCTTT.